Here is one T cell receptor (beta chain) with its context. Its antigen is currently unknown. Expressed TCRB transcripts got sequenced, as all isolated RNA was reverse transcribed. Profiled with immunoSEQ multiplex PCR; TCRdb holds only in-frame clones, not every one. The sample holds more than 150,000 clones, about 13% seen once. The sample comes from a study of beta chain features in type 1 diabetes. The study's findings and limits: The study notes PCR might favor shorter templates equally in patients and controls. Cells carrying high TCR expression could end up over-represented when cDNA is sequenced. Reduced insertions and increased deletions marked VDJ junctions in type 1 diabetes patients. Type 1 diabetes patients had TCRB CDR3s that were shorter (moderately but significantly so) in all four CD4+ subsets.

Germline V gives CDR1 MNHEY, CDR2 SMNVEV (reference sequence). The V gene lost 4 bases and the J gene lost 2 bases, with 9 bases spanning the gap. This CDR3 comprises 13 residues. The sequence derives from a woman aged 18-29 years in good health. The sample consisted of central memory CD4+ T cells from blood. The chain has TRBV27 and TRBJ2-7; the D is unclear. The CDR3 loop is CASSSQVPYEQYF. Here the CDR3 DNA reads TGTGCCAGCAGTTCCCAGGTCCCCTACGAGCAGTACTTC.